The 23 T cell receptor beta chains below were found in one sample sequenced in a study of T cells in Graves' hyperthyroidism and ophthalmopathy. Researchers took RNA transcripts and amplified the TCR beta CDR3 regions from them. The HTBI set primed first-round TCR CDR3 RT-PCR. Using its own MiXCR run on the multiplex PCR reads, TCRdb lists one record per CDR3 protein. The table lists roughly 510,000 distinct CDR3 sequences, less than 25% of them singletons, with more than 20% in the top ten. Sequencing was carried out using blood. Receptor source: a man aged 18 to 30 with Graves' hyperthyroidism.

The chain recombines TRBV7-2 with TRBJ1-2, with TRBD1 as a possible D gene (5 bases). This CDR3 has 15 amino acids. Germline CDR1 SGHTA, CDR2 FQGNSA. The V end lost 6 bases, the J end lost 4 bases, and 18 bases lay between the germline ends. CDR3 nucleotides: TGTGCCAGCAGGGGGGTTCGGGGCAGGGTCTATGGCTACACCTTC. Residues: CASRGVRGRVYGYTF.

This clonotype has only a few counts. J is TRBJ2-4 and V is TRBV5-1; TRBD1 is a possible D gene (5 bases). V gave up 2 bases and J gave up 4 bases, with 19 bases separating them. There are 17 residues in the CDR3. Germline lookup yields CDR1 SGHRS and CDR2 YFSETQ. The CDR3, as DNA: TGCGCCAGCAGCTTTGGTGGCCTTCAGGGTCGGAAAAACATTCAGTACTTC. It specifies CASSFGGLQGRKNIQYF.

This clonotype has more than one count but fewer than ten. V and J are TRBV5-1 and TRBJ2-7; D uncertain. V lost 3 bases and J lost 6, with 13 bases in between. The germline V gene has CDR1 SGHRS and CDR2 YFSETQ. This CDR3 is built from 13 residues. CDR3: CASSSRSKGEQYF. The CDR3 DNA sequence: TGCGCCAGCAGCTCCCGGAGCAAGGGCGAGCAGTACTTC.

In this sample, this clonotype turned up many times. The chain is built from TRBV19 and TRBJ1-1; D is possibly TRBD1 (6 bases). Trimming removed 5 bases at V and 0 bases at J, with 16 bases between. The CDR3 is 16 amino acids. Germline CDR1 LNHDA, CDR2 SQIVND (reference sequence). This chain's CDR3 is CASSSGGGRLNTEAFF. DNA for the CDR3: TGTGCCAGTAGTTCGGGTGGGGGGCGCCTGAACACTGAAGCTTTCTTT.

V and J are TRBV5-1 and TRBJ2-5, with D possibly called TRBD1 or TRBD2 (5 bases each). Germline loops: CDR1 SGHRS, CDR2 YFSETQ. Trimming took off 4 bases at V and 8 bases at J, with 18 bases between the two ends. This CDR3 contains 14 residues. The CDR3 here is CASSNSGTVETQYF. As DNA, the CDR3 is TGCGCCAGCAGCAACTCCGGGACCGTGGAAACCCAGTACTTC. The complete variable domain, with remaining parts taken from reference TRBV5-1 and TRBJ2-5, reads KAGVTQTPRYLIKTRGQQVTLSCSPISGHRSVSWYQQTPGQGLQFLFEYFSETQRNKGNFPGRFSGRQFSNSRSEMNVSTLELGDSALYLCASSNSGTVETQYFGPGTRLLVL.

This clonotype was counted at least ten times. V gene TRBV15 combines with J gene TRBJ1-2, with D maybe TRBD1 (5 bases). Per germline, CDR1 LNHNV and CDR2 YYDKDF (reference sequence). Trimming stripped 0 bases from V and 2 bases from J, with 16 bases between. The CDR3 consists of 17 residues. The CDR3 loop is CATSRDYNEGKNYGYTF. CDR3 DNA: TGTGCCACCAGCAGAGATTATAATGAGGGGAAAAACTATGGCTACACCTTC.

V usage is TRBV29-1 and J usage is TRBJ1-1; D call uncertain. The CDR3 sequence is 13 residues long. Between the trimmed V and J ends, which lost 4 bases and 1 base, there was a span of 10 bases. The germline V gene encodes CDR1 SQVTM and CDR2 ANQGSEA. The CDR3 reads CSVGSGGNTEAFF. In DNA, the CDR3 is TGCAGCGTTGGGAGTGGTGGGAACACTGAAGCTTTCTTT.

CDR3 bases: TGCAGCGTTGCGGGAGGGATACTCTATGGCTACACCTTC. Protein product: CSVAGGILYGYTF. The chain has TRBV29-1 and TRBJ1-2, with unresolved D. CDR1 is SQVTM and CDR2 is ANQGSEA in the germline V gene. Trimming stripped 4 bases from V and 4 bases from J, with 13 bases between. This CDR3 comprises 13 residues.

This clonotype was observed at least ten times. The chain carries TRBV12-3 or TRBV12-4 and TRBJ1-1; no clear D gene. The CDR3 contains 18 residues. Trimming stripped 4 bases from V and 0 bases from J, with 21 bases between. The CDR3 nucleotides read TGTGCCAGCAGTTCAGCTCCCTGGGAGGTAACGGTGAACACTGAAGCTTTCTTT. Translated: CASSSAPWEVTVNTEAFF.

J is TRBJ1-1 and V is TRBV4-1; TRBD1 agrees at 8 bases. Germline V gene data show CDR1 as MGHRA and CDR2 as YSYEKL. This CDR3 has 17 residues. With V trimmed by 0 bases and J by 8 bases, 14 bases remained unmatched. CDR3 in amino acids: CASSQEIETGAKKEAFF. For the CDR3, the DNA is TGCGCCAGCAGCCAAGAAATCGAGACAGGGGCCAAGAAGGAAGCTTTCTTT.

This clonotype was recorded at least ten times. The CDR3 DNA reads TGCGCCAGCAGCCAAGATCCCCAGAGTGTTCAGAACACCATATATTTT. Amino acid sequence: CASSQDPQSVQNTIYF. The chain carries TRBV4-1 and TRBJ1-3; D remains unclear. The germline gives CDR1 MGHRA, CDR2 YSYEKL. V was shortened by 0 bases and J by 7 bases, with 16 bases between the two germline ends. The CDR3 loop spans 16 amino acids.

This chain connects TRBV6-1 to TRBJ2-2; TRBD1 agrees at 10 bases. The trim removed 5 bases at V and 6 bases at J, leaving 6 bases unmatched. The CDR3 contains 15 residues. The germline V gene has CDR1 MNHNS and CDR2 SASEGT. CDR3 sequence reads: CASSPGTGDAGELFF. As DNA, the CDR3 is TGTGCCAGCAGTCCAGGGACAGGGGACGCCGGGGAGCTGTTTTTT.

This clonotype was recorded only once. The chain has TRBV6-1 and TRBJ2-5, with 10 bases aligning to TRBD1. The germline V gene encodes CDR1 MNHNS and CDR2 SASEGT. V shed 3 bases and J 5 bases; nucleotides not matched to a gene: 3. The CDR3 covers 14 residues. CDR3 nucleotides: TGTGCCAGCAGTGAGGAGACAGGGGGCGAGACCCAGTACTTC. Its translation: CASSEETGGETQYF.

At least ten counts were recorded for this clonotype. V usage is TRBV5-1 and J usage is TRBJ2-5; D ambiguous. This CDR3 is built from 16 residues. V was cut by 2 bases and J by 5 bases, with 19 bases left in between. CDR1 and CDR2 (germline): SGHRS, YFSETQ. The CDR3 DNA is TGCGCCAGCAGCTTTGGGGTGGGCAGCCTCGGCGAGACCCAGTACTTC. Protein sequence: CASSFGVGSLGETQYF.

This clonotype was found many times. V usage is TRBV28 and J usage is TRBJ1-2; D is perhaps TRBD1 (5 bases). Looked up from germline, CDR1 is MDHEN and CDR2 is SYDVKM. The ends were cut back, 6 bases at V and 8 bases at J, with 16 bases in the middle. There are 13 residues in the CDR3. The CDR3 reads CASRPNSEGGYTF. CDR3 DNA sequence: TGTGCCAGCAGACCGAACAGCGAGGGGGGCTACACCTTC.

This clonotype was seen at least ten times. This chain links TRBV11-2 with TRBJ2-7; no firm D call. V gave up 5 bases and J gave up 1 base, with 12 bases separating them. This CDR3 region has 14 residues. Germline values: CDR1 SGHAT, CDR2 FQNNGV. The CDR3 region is CASSPRTDSYEQYF. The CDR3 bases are TGTGCCAGCAGCCCTCGGACGGATTCCTACGAGCAGTACTTC.

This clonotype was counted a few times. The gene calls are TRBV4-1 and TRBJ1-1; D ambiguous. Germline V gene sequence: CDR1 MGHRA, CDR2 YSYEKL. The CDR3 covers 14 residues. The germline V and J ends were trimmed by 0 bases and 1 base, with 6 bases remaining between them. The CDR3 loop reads CASSQDMWNTEAFF. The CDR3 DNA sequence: TGCGCCAGCAGCCAAGATATGTGGAACACTGAAGCTTTCTTT.

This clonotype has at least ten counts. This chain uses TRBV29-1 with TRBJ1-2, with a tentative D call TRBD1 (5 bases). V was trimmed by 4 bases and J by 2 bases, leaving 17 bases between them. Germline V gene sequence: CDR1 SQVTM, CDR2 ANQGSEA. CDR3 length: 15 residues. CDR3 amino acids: CSVGAGAGSNYGYTF. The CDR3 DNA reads TGCAGCGTTGGTGCCGGGGCAGGCAGCAACTATGGCTACACCTTC.

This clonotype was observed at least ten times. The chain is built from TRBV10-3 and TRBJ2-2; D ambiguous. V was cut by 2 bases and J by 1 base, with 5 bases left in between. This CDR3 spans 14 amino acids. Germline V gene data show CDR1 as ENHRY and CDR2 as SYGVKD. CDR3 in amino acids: CAISELWNTGELFF. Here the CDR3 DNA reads TGTGCCATCAGTGAGCTGTGGAACACCGGGGAGCTGTTTTTT.

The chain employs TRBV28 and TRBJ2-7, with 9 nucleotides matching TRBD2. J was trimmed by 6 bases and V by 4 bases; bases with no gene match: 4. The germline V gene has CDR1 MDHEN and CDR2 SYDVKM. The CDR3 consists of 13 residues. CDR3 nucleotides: TGTGCCAGCAGTTCTAGCGGGACTATCGAGCAGTACTTC. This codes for CASSSSGTIEQYF. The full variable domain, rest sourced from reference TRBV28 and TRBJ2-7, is DVKVTQSSRYLVKRTGEKVFLECVQDMDHENMFWYRQDPGLGLRLIYFSYDVKMKEKGDIPEGYSVSREKKERFSLILESASTNQTSMYLCASSSSGTIEQYFGPGTRLTVT.

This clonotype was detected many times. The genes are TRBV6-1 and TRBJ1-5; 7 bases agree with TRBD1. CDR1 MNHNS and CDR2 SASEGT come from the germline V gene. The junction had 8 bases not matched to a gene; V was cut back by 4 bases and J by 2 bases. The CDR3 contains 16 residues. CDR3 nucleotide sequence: TGTGCCAGCAGTGGTCTTAGGGGGCTGGGCAATCAGCCCCAGCATTTT. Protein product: CASSGLRGLGNQPQHF.

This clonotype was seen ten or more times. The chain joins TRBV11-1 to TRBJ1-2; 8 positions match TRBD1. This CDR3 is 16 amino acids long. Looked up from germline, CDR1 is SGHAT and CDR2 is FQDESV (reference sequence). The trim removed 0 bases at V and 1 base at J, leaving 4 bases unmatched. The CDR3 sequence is CASSLAGQELNYGYTF. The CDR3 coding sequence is TGTGCCAGCAGCTTAGCGGGACAGGAACTTAACTATGGCTACACCTTC.

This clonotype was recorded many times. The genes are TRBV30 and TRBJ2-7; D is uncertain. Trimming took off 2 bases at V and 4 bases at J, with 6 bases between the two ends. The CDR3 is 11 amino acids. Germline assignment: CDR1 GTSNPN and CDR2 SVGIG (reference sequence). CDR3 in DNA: TGTGCCTGGAGTACCCCTTACGAGCAGTACTTC. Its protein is CAWSTPYEQYF.